This is a list of T cell receptor beta chains from one sample in a study of control samples from healthy donors and cancer patients. Some clones are missing from TCRdb's copy, which holds only in-frame ones; the method was immunoSEQ multiplex PCR. The sample has roughly 90,000 clones, over 85% seen once. The sequenced material came from blood. Source of these receptors: a woman aged 25 to 45 in good health. The CDR3 runs from the conserved cysteine through the conserved F or W. A D gene is named only where the DNA matches it firmly. The size field is filled for only some rows; it gives once, few, many or a size class.

once	TRBV18	TRBD1	TRBJ2-7	13	CASSPRQGYEQYF	TGTGCCAGCTCACCACGACAGGGTTACGAGCAGTACTTC
NA	TRBV9	NA	TRBJ2-7	13	CASSVGGFYEQYF	TGTGCCAGCAGCGTAGGGGGGTTCTACGAGCAGTACTTC
NA	TRBV2	NA	TRBJ2-7	14	CASSERVGGDEQYF	TGTGCCAGCAGTGAACGGGTTGGGGGAGACGAGCAGTACTTC
NA	TRBV5-1	NA	TRBJ2-7	15	CASRVGQGSSYEQYF	TGCGCCAGCAGAGTCGGGCAGGGGAGCTCCTACGAGCAGTACTTC
NA	TRBV3-1/TRBV3-2	NA	TRBJ2-1	16	CASSQDQWGRYNEQFF	TGTGCCAGCAGCCAAGATCAATGGGGTAGATACAATGAGCAGTTCTTC
NA	TRBV24-1	NA	TRBJ1-2	13	CATQSRDGYGYTF	TGTGCCACCCAATCCAGGGATGGCTATGGCTACACCTTC
NA	TRBV18	NA	TRBJ2-7	18	CASSLAPLGQTNPYEQYF	TGTGCCAGCTCACTAGCGCCTCTCGGACAAACTAACCCCTACGAGCAGTACTTC
NA	TRBV6-5	NA	TRBJ2-2	15	CAITGQWGLSGELFF	TGTGCCATCACAGGACAATGGGGTTTGAGCGGGGAGCTGTTTTTT
once	TRBV19	NA	TRBJ1-3	16	CASSLSFGISGNTIYF	TGTGCCAGTAGTCTTTCTTTTGGGATATCTGGAAACACCATATATTTT
NA	TRBV29-1	TRBD2	TRBJ2-3	16	CSVVEGIGLAGIAQYF	TGCAGCGTTGTTGAGGGCATCGGACTAGCGGGTATTGCGCAGTATTTT
few	TRBV30	NA	TRBJ1-4	15	CAWSVLGAESEKLFF	TGTGCCTGGAGTGTACTAGGGGCCGAGAGTGAAAAACTGTTTTTT
NA	TRBV7-9	NA	TRBJ2-1	14	CASRSTNRYNEQFF	TGTGCCAGCAGGTCGACTAACCGCTACAATGAGCAGTTCTTC
NA	TRBV19	NA	TRBJ1-5	14	CATRAPSSNQPQHF	TGTGCCACCCGGGCACCGAGTAGCAATCAGCCCCAGCATTTT
NA	TRBV7-9	NA	TRBJ1-2	15	CASSLVSTGNYGYTF	TGTGCCAGCAGCTTAGTTTCTACCGGGAACTATGGCTACACCTTC
NA	TRBV12-3/TRBV12-4	NA	TRBJ1-2	13	CASSGGQGYGYTF	TGTGCCAGCAGTGGGGGTCAAGGCTATGGCTACACCTTC
NA	TRBV6-1	TRBD2	TRBJ2-3	18	CASSEARGTSGGPDTQYF	TGTGCCAGCAGTGAAGCGCGGGGGACTAGCGGGGGCCCCGATACGCAGTATTTT
NA	TRBV2	TRBD1	TRBJ2-7	13	CASGRDSQTEQYF	TGTGCCAGCGGACGGGACAGTCAGACCGAGCAGTACTTC
NA	TRBV2	TRBD2	TRBJ2-7	13	CASSTLANYEQYF	TGTGCCAGCAGTACACTAGCGAACTACGAGCAGTACTTC
NA	TRBV7-8	NA	TRBJ2-7	13	CASSLARDYEQYF	TGTGCCAGCAGCTTAGCGCGGGATTACGAGCAGTACTTC